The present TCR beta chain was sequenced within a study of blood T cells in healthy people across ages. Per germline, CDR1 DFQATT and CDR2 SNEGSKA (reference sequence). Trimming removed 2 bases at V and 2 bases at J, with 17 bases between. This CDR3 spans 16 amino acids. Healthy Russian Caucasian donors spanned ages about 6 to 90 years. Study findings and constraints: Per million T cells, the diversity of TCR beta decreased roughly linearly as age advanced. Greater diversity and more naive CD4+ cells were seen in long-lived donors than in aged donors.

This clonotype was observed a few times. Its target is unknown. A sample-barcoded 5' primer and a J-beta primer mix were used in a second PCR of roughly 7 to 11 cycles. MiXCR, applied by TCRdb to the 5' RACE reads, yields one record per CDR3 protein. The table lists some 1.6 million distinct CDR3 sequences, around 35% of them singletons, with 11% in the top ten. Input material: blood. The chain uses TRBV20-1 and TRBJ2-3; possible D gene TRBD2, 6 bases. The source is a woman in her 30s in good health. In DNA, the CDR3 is TGCAGTGCTAGACGAATAACGGGAGCTTACACAGATACGCAGTATTTT. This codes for CSARRITGAYTDTQYF.